Sequencing of this TCR beta chain was carried out in a study of vaccination and CD4 T cells after COVID-19. Study at large: Post-vaccination specimens were collected at a median of about 68 days following dose two (range 14 to 241). Study outcomes and limitations: Reactive clone data from convalescent patients indicated a median of about 86% appearing only post-vaccination. SARS-CoV-2-reactive clonotypes rose nonsignificantly, with the median going from 21 to 38.

Treatment meaning: roughly 11-day PBMC culture with coronavirus spike peptide pools or control peptides (ViraFEST assay). Days 3 and 7 were when half the medium was replaced with fresh IL-2 medium. CD4+ T cells that had been cultured provided DNA sequenced with the Oncomine TCR Beta short-read assay. TCRdb independently ran MiXCR on the PCR reads; one entry per CDR3 protein. The profile covers about 12,000 distinct CDR3 sequences, with around 80% appearing a single time and roughly 24% taken by the ten largest. In the case of this clonotype: What it binds is unknown.

The sample was CD4+ T cells from blood, cultured in vitro. The clonotype comes from a human donor who had recovered from COVID-19.

The CDR3 sequence is CASSQFSGQQETQYF. CDR3 in DNA: TGTGCCAGCAGCCAGTTCTCGGGGCAGCAAGAGACCCAGTACTTC. V is TRBV7-6 and J is TRBJ2-5, with D possibly being TRBD1 or TRBD2 (5 bases each). V lost 5 bases and J 2 bases, leaving 15 bases between the germline ends. Germline V gives CDR1 SGHVS, CDR2 FNYEAQ. The CDR3 is 15 residues long.